These T cell receptor beta chains were read from a single sample in a study of cytomegalovirus exposure and HLA in healthy donors. Sequencing used immunoSEQ multiplex PCR; TCRdb keeps in-frame clones, though not all of them. This sample has roughly 140,000 clones, with more than 85% found just once. Sequencing was done on a sample of PBMCs. The receptors derive from a man between 18 and 35 years old in good health and CMV-seronegative. Both conserved end residues are part of each CDR3. Fields, in order: D gene, clone size, J gene, V gene, CDR3 DNA, CDR3 protein. The D gene is left open where the match is weak. Expanded clones are given a class, and other clones once, few, many or no size at all.

d_gene: TRBD1; abundance: NA; j_gene: TRBJ1-2; v_gene: TRBV5-1; CDR3nt: TGCGCCAGCAGCTTCACAGGGGGGATGTATCGCGGCTACACCTTC; CDR3aa: CASSFTGGMYRGYTF
d_gene: TRBD2; abundance: NA; j_gene: TRBJ2-3; v_gene: TRBV9; CDR3nt: TGTGCCAGCAGCGGAAGCGGGAGGTCCACAGATACGCAGTATTTT; CDR3aa: CASSGSGRSTDTQYF
d_gene: NA; abundance: NA; j_gene: TRBJ1-2; v_gene: TRBV7-9; CDR3nt: TGTGCCAGCAGCTTAGTGGGGCGCGGCTACACCTTC; CDR3aa: CASSLVGRGYTF
d_gene: NA; abundance: once; j_gene: TRBJ2-5; v_gene: TRBV15; CDR3nt: TGTGCCACCAGCAGAGGCTCAGGGGGGCTCTACCAAGAGACCCAGTACTTC; CDR3aa: CATSRGSGGLYQETQYF
d_gene: TRBD2; abundance: NA; j_gene: TRBJ2-1; v_gene: TRBV7-9; CDR3nt: TGTGCCAGCAGTCCCGTGCGGGGGAGCTCCTACAATGAGCAGTTCTTC; CDR3aa: CASSPVRGSSYNEQFF
d_gene: NA; abundance: NA; j_gene: TRBJ2-3; v_gene: TRBV6-5; CDR3nt: TGTGCCAGCAGTTACTCGTTCGGGACAGATACGCAGTATTTT; CDR3aa: CASSYSFGTDTQYF
d_gene: TRBD2; abundance: NA; j_gene: TRBJ2-3; v_gene: TRBV5-1; CDR3nt: TGCGCCAGCAGCCCGGGACTAGCGGGAGGTGGAGGCACAGATACGCAGTATTTT; CDR3aa: CASSPGLAGGGGTDTQYF
d_gene: TRBD2; abundance: NA; j_gene: TRBJ2-7; v_gene: TRBV13; CDR3nt: TGTGCCAGCAGCCCGGGGGGGTCCTACGAGCAGTACTTC; CDR3aa: CASSPGGSYEQYF
d_gene: TRBD2; abundance: NA; j_gene: TRBJ2-3; v_gene: TRBV7-2; CDR3nt: TGTGCCAGCAGCTCCTCGGGGGGGGCCCGCACAGATACGCAGTATTTT; CDR3aa: CASSSSGGARTDTQYF
d_gene: NA; abundance: NA; j_gene: TRBJ2-1; v_gene: TRBV11-2; CDR3nt: TGTGCCAGCAGCTTGGACAGCCACAATGAGCAGTTCTTC; CDR3aa: CASSLDSHNEQFF
d_gene: TRBD1; abundance: NA; j_gene: TRBJ1-1; v_gene: TRBV19; CDR3nt: TGTGCCAGTAGTATAGAGACAGGGGAGACTGAAGCTTTCTTT; CDR3aa: CASSIETGETEAFF
d_gene: NA; abundance: NA; j_gene: TRBJ1-4; v_gene: TRBV5-8; CDR3nt: TGTGCCAGCAGCTTGGGGCTGCGGTTTGGTGAAAAACTGTTTTTT; CDR3aa: CASSLGLRFGEKLFF
d_gene: TRBD2; abundance: NA; j_gene: TRBJ2-1; v_gene: TRBV7-2; CDR3nt: TGTGCCAGCAGCTTAGGCGGGGGGGTAGCGGTACACAATGAGCAGTTCTTC; CDR3aa: CASSLGGGVAVHNEQFF
d_gene: NA; abundance: NA; j_gene: TRBJ1-5; v_gene: TRBV27; CDR3nt: TGTGCCAGCAGTCAGGACACGACTAGCAATCAGCCCCAGCATTTT; CDR3aa: CASSQDTTSNQPQHF
d_gene: TRBD2; abundance: once; j_gene: TRBJ2-2; v_gene: TRBV9; CDR3nt: TGTGCCAGCAGCTCCCCGACTAGCGGGAGCGGCTGGACCGGGGAGCTGTTTTTT; CDR3aa: CASSSPTSGSGWTGELFF
d_gene: TRBD1; abundance: NA; j_gene: TRBJ1-2; v_gene: TRBV28; CDR3nt: TGTGCCAGCAGTTTCCCGGGACAGGGGATCTATGGCTACACCTTC; CDR3aa: CASSFPGQGIYGYTF
d_gene: TRBD2; abundance: NA; j_gene: TRBJ2-1; v_gene: TRBV2; CDR3nt: TGTGCCAGCAGGGCCCCGGGTCGCGGGAGTGAGCAGTTCTTC; CDR3aa: CASRAPGRGSEQFF
d_gene: NA; abundance: NA; j_gene: TRBJ1-1; v_gene: TRBV7-9; CDR3nt: TGTGCCAGCAGCCCACAGGGTGTCGCTGAAGCTTTCTTT; CDR3aa: CASSPQGVAEAFF
d_gene: TRBD1; abundance: NA; j_gene: TRBJ1-2; v_gene: TRBV6-1; CDR3nt: TGTGCCAGCAGACGACCGGGACAGCTTGGCTACACCTTC; CDR3aa: CASRRPGQLGYTF
d_gene: NA; abundance: NA; j_gene: TRBJ1-4; v_gene: TRBV29-1; CDR3nt: TGCAGCGGAGGGGGAACTAATGAAAAACTGTTTTTT; CDR3aa: CSGGGTNEKLFF
d_gene: TRBD1; abundance: NA; j_gene: TRBJ1-2; v_gene: TRBV18; CDR3nt: TGTGCCAGCTCACCGGGACAGGGTGATGGCTACACCTTC; CDR3aa: CASSPGQGDGYTF
d_gene: NA; abundance: NA; j_gene: TRBJ2-3; v_gene: TRBV5-1; CDR3nt: TGCGCCAGCAGCCTCCGGGGTGGGCTTTCGAGCACAGATACGCAGTATTTT; CDR3aa: CASSLRGGLSSTDTQYF
d_gene: NA; abundance: once; j_gene: TRBJ2-2; v_gene: TRBV5-1; CDR3nt: TGCGCCAGCAGCTTTTTACAGCTAAACACCGGGGAGCTGTTTTTT; CDR3aa: CASSFLQLNTGELFF
d_gene: TRBD2; abundance: NA; j_gene: TRBJ2-1; v_gene: TRBV4-2; CDR3nt: TGTGCCAGCAGCCAAGAAAGTCGGGGGGGGCCCTACAATGAGCAGTTCTTC; CDR3aa: CASSQESRGGPYNEQFF
d_gene: NA; abundance: once; j_gene: TRBJ1-4; v_gene: TRBV27; CDR3nt: TGTGCCAGCGCACTACGTTCAGTCGCGGCTAATGAAAAACTGTTTTTT; CDR3aa: CASALRSVAANEKLFF
d_gene: NA; abundance: once; j_gene: TRBJ2-7; v_gene: TRBV28; CDR3nt: TGTGCCAGCAGTTTGGGGGGACAGAGATTCTATCCCTACGAGCAGTACTTC; CDR3aa: CASSLGGQRFYPYEQYF
d_gene: NA; abundance: once; j_gene: TRBJ1-1; v_gene: TRBV6-1; CDR3nt: TGTGCCAGCAACAGGAACACTGAAGCTTTCTTT; CDR3aa: CASNRNTEAFF
d_gene: NA; abundance: NA; j_gene: TRBJ2-5; v_gene: TRBV7-9; CDR3nt: TGTGCCAGCAGCTTAGGTGGCAGGGTAGCAGAGACCCAGTACTTC; CDR3aa: CASSLGGRVAETQYF
d_gene: NA; abundance: NA; j_gene: TRBJ1-1; v_gene: TRBV30; CDR3nt: TGTGCCTGGAGCCCCCCCCCGGGGGGGTACACTGAAGCTTTCTTT; CDR3aa: CAWSPPPGGYTEAFF
d_gene: TRBD1; abundance: NA; j_gene: TRBJ1-1; v_gene: TRBV6-5; CDR3nt: TGTGCCAGCACCAAGACAGGGATCTTTGCTGAAGCTTTCTTT; CDR3aa: CASTKTGIFAEAFF
d_gene: TRBD2; abundance: NA; j_gene: TRBJ2-2; v_gene: TRBV10-2; CDR3nt: TGCGCCAGCATAAAGGGACTACCGACCGGGGAGCTGTTTTTT; CDR3aa: CASIKGLPTGELFF
d_gene: TRBD2; abundance: NA; j_gene: TRBJ2-2; v_gene: TRBV14; CDR3nt: TGTGCCAGCAGCCAAGATTGGAGGCAGCGGGGGGCCGTAAACACCGGGGAGCTGTTTTTT; CDR3aa: CASSQDWRQRGAVNTGELFF